These 28 T cell receptor beta chains were sequenced from one sample in a study of control samples from healthy donors and cancer patients. Measured with immunoSEQ multiplex PCR; TCRdb has only the in-frame clones, and not every one. The sample records around 80,000 clones, nearly 90% being singletons. Sequenced input: blood. The receptors originated from a man between 50 and 59 years old in good health.

The chain links TRBV2 to TRBJ1-2; a possible D gene is TRBD1 (5 bases). CDR3 length: 12 amino acids. Germline values: CDR1 SNHLY, CDR2 FYNNEI. Trimming took off 5 bases at V and 8 bases at J, with 12 bases between the two ends. Here the CDR3 DNA reads TGTGCCAGCAGTTTGGGGGTGGAGGGCTACACCTTC. This codes for CASSLGVEGYTF.

This clone was counted between two and nine times. The chain couples TRBV3-1 (or the pseudogene TRBV3-2) to TRBJ2-4, with no clear D. CDR3 length: 14 amino acids. Germline V CDR1 and CDR2: LGHDT, YNNKEL (reference sequence). Trimming left V 4 bases short and J 4 bases short, with 11 bases between. CDR3 nucleotide sequence: TGTGCCAGCAGCCCCCGACTGGGTAAAAACATTCAGTACTTC. Protein sequence: CASSPRLGKNIQYF.

Comments on this clone: Other nucleotide sequences from this sample produce the same CDR3. The chain couples TRBV30 to TRBJ1-5, with TRBD1 identical over 7 bases. J gave up 1 base and V 4 bases, and 1 base lay outside the gene matches. CDR1 is GTSNPN and CDR2 is SVGIG in the germline V gene (reference sequence). The CDR3 loop spans 13 amino acids. CDR3 coding DNA: TGTGCCTGGAACAGGGGCAGCAATCAGCCCCAGCATTTT. Translated: CAWNRGSNQPQHF.

The CDR3 nucleotides read TGTGCCAGCAGCCAATTATTTTCAGGGGCCTACGAGCAGTACTTC. Amino acids: CASSQLFSGAYEQYF. The chain joins TRBV16 to TRBJ2-7, with a tentative D call TRBD1 (6 bases). Per the germline V gene, CDR1 is KGHSY and CDR2 is FQNENV. Deletions cut 1 base from V and 2 bases from J, with 12 bases between. The CDR3 is 15 amino acids. Full variable domain (outside the CDR3, taken from reference TRBV16 and TRBJ2-7): GEEVAQTPKHLVRGEGQKAKLYCAPIKGHSYVFWYQQVLKNEFKFLISFQNENVFDETGMPKERFSAKCLPNSPCSLEIQATKLEDSAVYFCASSQLFSGAYEQYFGPGTRLTVT.

This clone was seen a handful of times. The CDR3 coding sequence is TGTGCCAGCAGCCCCGGTCCCGTGGACACCGGGGAGCTGTTTTTT. This sequence encodes CASSPGPVDTGELFF. The rearrangement joins TRBV9 to TRBJ2-2; D not certain. The CDR3 covers 15 residues. Trimming took 4 bases from V and 3 from J, leaving 13 bases between them. Germline CDR1 and CDR2: SGDLS and YYNGEE.

V usage is TRBV18 and J usage is TRBJ2-2, with D possibly being TRBD2 (6 bases). Germline CDR1 KGHSH, CDR2 LQKENI. V lost 5 bases, J lost 5 bases, and 9 bases lay in between. The CDR3 has 13 residues. The chain's CDR3 is CASSASETGELFF. Written as DNA, the CDR3 is TGTGCCAGCTCAGCTAGCGAGACCGGGGAGCTGTTTTTT.

The chain uses TRBV3-1 (or the pseudogene TRBV3-2) and TRBJ2-5; 9 positions match TRBD1. The germline V gene has CDR1 LGHDT and CDR2 YNNKEL (reference sequence). The CDR3 loop spans 14 amino acids. The ends lost 3 bases at V and 4 bases at J; junction bases unmatched: 3. The CDR3 DNA sequence: TGTGCCAGCAGCCAGGACAGGGGATTAGAGACCCAGTACTTC. This sequence encodes CASSQDRGLETQYF.

The J gene is TRBJ1-1, the V gene TRBV7-6, with 7 bases that match TRBD1. J lost 1 base, V lost 4 bases, and 6 bases had no gene match. The CDR3 length is 15 residues. The germline gives CDR1 SGHVS, CDR2 FNYEAQ. CDR3 sequence: CASSYNRGANTEAFF. The DNA for the CDR3 is TGTGCCAGCAGCTATAACAGGGGCGCGAACACTGAAGCTTTCTTT.

The table lists this clone with a count of one. The chain has TRBV6-5 and TRBJ1-2; D gene ambiguous. Trimming took off 6 bases at V and 4 bases at J, with 15 bases between the two ends. The CDR3 contains 14 residues. Germline CDR1 reads MNHEY; CDR2 reads SVGAGI. The DNA for the CDR3 is TGTGCCAGCAGCCGAGGGAGGGATGGCTATGGCTACACCTTC. Its translation is CASSRGRDGYGYTF.

The chain links TRBV20-1 to TRBJ2-2; tentative D call: TRBD2 (6 bases). V lost 3 bases to trimming and J lost 1 base, with 15 bases between them. The V gene's germline CDR1 is DFQATT and CDR2 SNEGSKA (reference sequence). This CDR3 comprises 16 residues. The CDR3 spells CSASRLGRENTGELFF. The CDR3 DNA follows: TGCAGTGCTAGTCGGCTGGGGCGGGAGAACACCGGGGAGCTGTTTTTT.

J is TRBJ1-1 and V is TRBV27; 8 nucleotides agree with TRBD1. The length of the CDR3 is 16 residues. Germline assignment: CDR1 MNHEY and CDR2 SMNVEV (reference sequence). Germline trimming cut 3 bases from V and 3 bases from J; bases unmatched to any gene: 9. DNA of the CDR3: TGTGCCAGCAGTTTCCTCAGGGGGCTGACGGACACTGAAGCTTTCTTT. It codes for CASSFLRGLTDTEAFF.

CDR3 coding DNA: TGTGCCAGCAGCTCCGACAGGAACACTGAAGCTTTCTTT. Amino acid sequence: CASSSDRNTEAFF. V gene TRBV7-3 combines with J gene TRBJ1-1; D possibly corresponds to TRBD1 (5 bases). The CDR3 is 13 amino acids. The germline CDR1 and CDR2 sequences are SGHTA and FQGTGA. Trimming pared 4 bases from V and 1 base from J, leaving 7 bases between.

The chain uses TRBV27 and TRBJ1-3; 7 bases agree with TRBD1. The junction had 8 bases not matched to a gene; V was cut back by 5 bases and J by 4 bases. Germline V gene sequence: CDR1 MNHEY, CDR2 SMNVEV (reference sequence). The CDR3 contains 15 residues. The CDR3 spells CASSTTGSPGNTIYF. CDR3 in DNA: TGTGCCAGCAGTACGACAGGGAGCCCCGGAAACACCATATATTTT.

The chain employs TRBV30 and TRBJ1-5, with D perhaps matching TRBD1 (6 bases). CDR1 and CDR2 from the germline V gene are GTSNPN and SVGIG (reference sequence). CDR3 length: 20 residues. V was cut by 0 bases and J by 0 bases, with 24 bases left in between. CDR3 sequence: CAWSVGLGNRGGYSNQPQHF. As DNA, the CDR3 is TGTGCCTGGAGTGTAGGCCTCGGCAACCGTGGGGGCTATAGCAATCAGCCCCAGCATTTT.

V usage is TRBV5-1 and J usage is TRBJ2-2; TRBD1 matches at 7 bases. The CDR3 covers 15 residues. Germline V gene sequence: CDR1 SGHRS, CDR2 YFSETQ. V shed 0 bases, J shed 4 bases, and the junction held 3 bases outside the gene matches. The CDR3 protein is CASSLVGGVTGELFF. In DNA, the CDR3 is TGCGCCAGCAGCTTGGTAGGGGGCGTCACCGGGGAGCTGTTTTTT.

The V and J genes are TRBV18 and TRBJ2-1, with 8 bases that match TRBD1. The trim removed 5 bases at V and 4 bases at J, leaving 13 bases unmatched. The CDR3 covers 17 residues. Germline CDR1 is KGHSH and CDR2 is LQKENI. The CDR3 reads CASSAGTGRRGYNEQFF. The CDR3, as DNA: TGTGCCAGCTCAGCCGGGACAGGTCGAAGGGGATACAATGAGCAGTTCTTC. Full variable domain (remainder filled in from reference TRBV18 and TRBJ2-1): NAGVMQNPRHLVRRRGQEARLRCSPMKGHSHVYWYRQLPEEGLKFMVYLQKENIIDESGMPKERFSAEFPKEGPSILRIQQVVRGDSAAYFCASSAGTGRRGYNEQFFGPGTRLTVL.

This clone was counted a few times. The rearrangement joins TRBV6-2 or TRBV6-3 to TRBJ2-1; the D gene is possibly TRBD2 (6 bases). The ends were cut back, 6 bases at V and 7 bases at J, with 16 bases in the middle. CDR1 is MNHEY and CDR2 is SVGEGT in the germline V gene. The CDR3 is made up of 14 amino acids. CDR3 bases: TGTGCCAGCAGCCCCCGGGGGTTCCGGAATGAGCAGTTCTTC. Residues: CASSPRGFRNEQFF.

CDR3 sequence: CASSLPGLIPSLVDTQYF. CDR3 bases: TGTGCCAGCAGCTTACCGGGACTAATTCCGAGCTTGGTGGATACGCAGTATTTT. The V call is TRBV11-3, the J call TRBJ2-3; 7 bases agree with TRBD2. In germline, CDR1 is SGHNT, CDR2 YENEEA. Trimming took 2 bases from V and 6 from J; bases not matched to a gene: 17. The CDR3 runs to 18 residues.

This chain links TRBV11-2 with TRBJ2-1; perhaps TRBD2 as D (6 bases). The germline gives CDR1 SGHAT, CDR2 FQNNGV. V lost 5 bases, J lost 0 bases, and 20 bases lay in between. The CDR3 contains 18 residues. Here the CDR3 DNA reads TGTGCCAGCAGCCATCGTCCGGCGGGGCTAAACTCCTACAATGAGCAGTTCTTC. This codes for CASSHRPAGLNSYNEQFF.

CDR3 protein: CASRVWRGGVTDTQYF. The CDR3 DNA sequence: TGTGCCAGCAGAGTATGGCGGGGGGGGGTCACAGATACGCAGTATTTT. The J gene is TRBJ2-3, the V gene TRBV7-7; 9 bases match TRBD2. Germline CDR1 SSHAT, CDR2 FNYEAQ (reference sequence). V was pared by 6 bases and J by 2 bases, with 9 bases of the junction left unmatched. The CDR3 runs 16 residues. The full variable domain, its missing parts supplied by reference TRBV7-7 and TRBJ2-3, is GAGVSQSPRYKVTKRGQDVTLRCDPISSHATLYWYQQALGQGPEFLTYFNYEAQPDKSGLPSDRFSAERPEGSISTLTIQRTEQRDSAMYRCASRVWRGGVTDTQYFGPGTRLTVL.

This chain uses TRBV7-9 with TRBJ1-1; D is unresolved. Deletions cut 6 bases from V and 4 bases from J, with 12 bases between. CDR1 and CDR2 (germline): SEHNR, FQNEAQ (reference sequence). The CDR3 is made up of 13 amino acids. The CDR3 nucleotides read TGTGCCAGCAGTCTAGAGGGCCCCACTGAAGCTTTCTTT. Translation gives CASSLEGPTEAFF.

The chain recombines TRBV9 with TRBJ1-4; D gene unclear. Looked up from germline, CDR1 is SGDLS and CDR2 is YYNGEE. The CDR3 is 14 residues long. Trimming took off 0 bases at V and 8 bases at J, with 11 bases between the two ends. DNA for the CDR3: TGTGCCAGCAGCGTAGGGGCGTCCGGGGAAAAACTGTTTTTT. Encoded protein: CASSVGASGEKLFF. The full variable domain, completed using reference TRBV9 and TRBJ1-4, is DSGVTQTPKHLITATGQRVTLRCSPRSGDLSVYWYQQSLDQGLQFLIQYYNGEERAKGNILERFSAQQFPDLHSELNLSSLELGDSALYFCASSVGASGEKLFFGSGTQLSVL.

V usage is TRBV9 and J usage is TRBJ2-1, with 10 bases aligning to TRBD1. The CDR3 has 15 amino acids. The trim removed 3 bases at V and 8 bases at J, leaving 8 bases unmatched. The germline CDR1 and CDR2 sequences are SGDLS and YYNGEE. The CDR3, as DNA: TGTGCCAGCAGCGCCTCCGGACAGGGGGGCCATGAGCAGTTCTTC. Residues: CASSASGQGGHEQFF.

V is TRBV2 and J is TRBJ2-5; possible D gene TRBD2, 7 bases. Germline V lookup: CDR1 SNHLY, CDR2 FYNNEI. CDR3 length: 20 amino acids. Trimming shortened V by 2 bases and J by 2 bases, and 27 bases separated the two germline ends. The CDR3: CASSELLGGQTPPWQETQYF. The DNA of the CDR3 is TGTGCCAGCAGTGAATTGTTGGGGGGGCAGACTCCTCCTTGGCAAGAGACCCAGTACTTC.

This chain uses TRBV18 with TRBJ2-2; TRBD2 might be the D (6 bases). In germline, CDR1 is KGHSH, CDR2 LQKENI. V lost 3 bases to trimming and J lost 3 bases, with 14 bases between them. CDR3 size: 16 residues. This chain's CDR3 is CASSPTRGDYTGELFF. The CDR3 coding sequence is TGTGCCAGCTCACCCACGCGAGGGGACTACACCGGGGAGCTGTTTTTT. The full variable domain, its missing parts supplied by reference TRBV18 and TRBJ2-2, is NAGVMQNPRHLVRRRGQEARLRCSPMKGHSHVYWYRQLPEEGLKFMVYLQKENIIDESGMPKERFSAEFPKEGPSILRIQQVVRGDSAAYFCASSPTRGDYTGELFFGEGSRLTVL.

The chain employs TRBV6-5 and TRBJ1-1; TRBD1 matches at 8 bases. The CDR3 spans 13 residues. The germline V gene has CDR1 MNHEY and CDR2 SVGAGI. The junction had 4 bases not matched to a gene; V was cut back by 5 bases and J by 5 bases. For the CDR3, the DNA is TGTGCCAGCAGTAACCAGGGGGCAACTGAAGCTTTCTTT. Translating gives CASSNQGATEAFF.

The V gene is TRBV5-6, the J gene TRBJ1-2; 9 bases fit TRBD1. Germline V gene data show CDR1 as SGHDT and CDR2 as YYEEEE. Trimming removed 1 base from V and 7 bases from J; junction bases left unmatched: 5. The CDR3 covers 14 residues. CDR3 sequence: CASSLNRGRGGYTF. For the CDR3, the DNA is TGTGCCAGCAGCTTGAACAGGGGGCGGGGTGGCTACACCTTC.

This clone was seen just once. The rearrangement uses TRBV5-1 and TRBJ1-1; 9 bases map to TRBD1. The CDR3 totals 14 residues. CDR1 is SGHRS and CDR2 is YFSETQ in the germline V gene. Trimming removed 4 bases from V and 4 bases from J; junction bases left unmatched: 5. As DNA, the CDR3 is TGCGCCAGCAGCGGGACAGGGCTCGGCACTGAAGCTTTCTTT. It yields the protein CASSGTGLGTEAFF.